The sample holds a few counts of the clone carrying this TCR beta chain. This sample was taken from a study of T-cell reconstitution after alpha-beta-depleted transplantation in children. Germline values: CDR1 MNHEY, CDR2 SVGAGI. V was pared by 6 bases and J by 1 base, with 10 bases between. CDR3 length: 14 amino acids. Using unique molecular identifiers, the investigators prepared the TCRbeta library. TCRdb analysed the PCR reads with MiXCR anew, one entry per CDR3 protein. The data show around 530,000 distinct CDR3 sequences, approximately 29% seen once. The chain carries TRBV6-5 and TRBJ1-5; D is perhaps TRBD1 (6 bases). The sequences come from PBMCs from the stem cell graft donor, collected from the stem cell graft. The source of this sequence is a human donor who donated a stem cell graft to a child with aplastic anemia. The CDR3 DNA sequence: TGTGCCAGCAGGACCCAGGGGAGCAATCAGCCCCAGCATTTT. It is translated as CASRTQGSNQPQHF.